What follows describes a single TCR beta chain. Its antigen remains unknown. In the PCR, 60 Vbeta and 13 Jbeta primers were used. Method: immunoSEQ multiplex PCR; TCRdb's copy keeps in-frame clones and lacks some. The sample holds about 150,000 clones, 70% to 80% seen once. Germline-derived CDR1 and CDR2 are SGDLS and YYNGEE. The CDR3 is 13 amino acids. V gave up 3 bases and J gave up 5 bases; unmatched junction bases: 4. The data were obtained in a study of cytomegalovirus exposure and HLA in healthy donors. Whole-study findings and limits: The study dropped some indistinguishable V segments, TRBV6-2 and TRBV6-3 among them.

The origin of this receptor is a man in his thirties or forties in good health and CMV-seropositive. The specimen sequenced was PBMCs. The J gene is TRBJ2-5, the V gene TRBV9, with 7 bases that match TRBD2. CDR3 nucleotides: TGTGCCAGCAGCGCCTTTAGCGGGGAGACCCAGTACTTC. It yields the protein CASSAFSGETQYF.